This entry lists 7 T cell receptor beta chains sequenced from one sample in a study of shared clonotypes between healthy human individuals. Sequenced by immunoSEQ multiplex PCR; TCRdb stores in-frame clones only, minus some. This table holds roughly 2.5 million clones, more than 90% found once. The sequenced material came from naive CD4+ T cells sorted from blood. Noted subset: CD45RA+ positively selected. These receptor sequences come from a young man in good health.

Comment on this clone: Other nucleotide sequences in the sample specify the same CDR3. CDR3 DNA sequence: TGTGCCAGCAGCTTAGAGGGGGGGCCCTACAATGAGCAGTTCTTC. Translated: CASSLEGGPYNEQFF. V usage is TRBV7-3 and J usage is TRBJ2-1; perhaps TRBD2 as D (7 bases). Germline CDR1 SGHTA, CDR2 FQGTGA. The ends were cut back, 2 bases at V and 2 bases at J, with 10 bases in the middle. This CDR3 is 15 amino acids long.

The chain has TRBV6-1 and TRBJ2-7; the D gene could be TRBD1 or TRBD2 (5 bases each). The V end lost 6 bases, the J end lost 0 bases, and 15 bases lay between the germline ends. This CDR3 contains 15 residues. Looked up from germline, CDR1 is MNHNS and CDR2 is SASEGT. This chain's CDR3 is CASRGDPKSSYEQYF. The CDR3 DNA sequence: TGTGCCAGCAGGGGGGACCCGAAAAGCTCCTACGAGCAGTACTTC.

CDR3: CASSVAASFEKLFF. The CDR3 region has the DNA TGTGCCAGCAGCGTAGCTGCCAGTTTTGAAAAACTGTTTTTT. V gene TRBV9 combines with J gene TRBJ1-4; D gene unclear. The CDR3 consists of 14 residues. V lost 0 bases and J 7 bases, leaving 10 bases between the germline ends. In germline, CDR1 is SGDLS, CDR2 YYNGEE.

With regard to this clone: Other DNA sequences in this specimen translate into the identical CDR3. DNA of the CDR3: TGTGCCAGCTCACCCTCAAGGGACACTGAAGCTTTCTTT. Translated: CASSPSRDTEAFF. This rearrangement joins TRBV18 to TRBJ1-1, with D hard to call. The ends were cut back, 3 bases at V and 3 bases at J, with 8 bases in the middle. This CDR3 region has 13 residues. The germline V gene has CDR1 KGHSH and CDR2 LQKENI.

The chain joins TRBV5-6 to TRBJ1-1; TRBD1 agrees at 12 bases. The length of the CDR3 is 19 residues. V shed 5 bases, J shed 1 base, and the junction held 15 bases outside the gene matches. Germline V gene lookup returns CDR1 SGHDT and CDR2 YYEEEE. This CDR3 is CASSERFGTGGLPNTEAFF. The CDR3 DNA reads as TGTGCCAGCAGTGAAAGGTTCGGGACAGGGGGCCTCCCGAACACTGAAGCTTTCTTT.

The J gene is TRBJ1-1, the V gene TRBV7-3; no definite D call. CDR1 is SGHTA, CDR2 FQGTGA, per germline. V shed 6 bases and J shed 1 base, with 12 bases lying between them. This CDR3 has 14 amino acids. Here the CDR3 reads CASRARVGNTEAFF. DNA of the CDR3: TGTGCCAGCAGGGCAAGGGTAGGGAACACTGAAGCTTTCTTT.

The chain is built from TRBV4-1 and TRBJ1-6; 7 positions agree with TRBD1. The germline CDR1 and CDR2 sequences are MGHRA and YSYEKL. There are 15 residues in the CDR3. V lost 1 base to trimming and J lost 6 bases; unmatched junction nucleotides: 3. CDR3 protein: CASSQGQGANSPLHF. The CDR3 DNA is TGCGCCAGCAGCCAAGGACAGGGAGCTAATTCACCCCTCCACTTT.